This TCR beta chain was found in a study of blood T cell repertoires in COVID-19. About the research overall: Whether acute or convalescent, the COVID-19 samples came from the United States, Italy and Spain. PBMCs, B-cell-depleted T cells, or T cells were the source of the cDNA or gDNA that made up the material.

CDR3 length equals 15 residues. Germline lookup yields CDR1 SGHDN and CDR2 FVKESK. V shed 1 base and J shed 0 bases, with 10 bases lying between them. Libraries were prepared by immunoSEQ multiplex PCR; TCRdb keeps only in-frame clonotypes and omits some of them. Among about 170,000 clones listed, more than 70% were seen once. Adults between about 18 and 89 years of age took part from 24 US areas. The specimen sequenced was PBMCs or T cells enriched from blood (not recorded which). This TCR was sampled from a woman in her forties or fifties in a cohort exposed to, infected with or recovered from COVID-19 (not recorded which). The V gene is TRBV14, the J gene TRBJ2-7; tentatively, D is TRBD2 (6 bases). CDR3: CASSQAGRSSYEQYF. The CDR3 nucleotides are TGTGCCAGCAGCCAAGCGGGGAGGAGCTCCTACGAGCAGTACTTC.